The 6 T cell receptor beta chains below were found in one sample sequenced in a study of blood T cell repertoires in COVID-19. Sequenced by immunoSEQ multiplex PCR; TCRdb stores in-frame clones only, minus some. Of 130,000 to 150,000 clones listed, roughly 76% are singletons. The source material was peripheral blood. Source of these receptors: a human donor with acute or convalescent COVID-19. The donor label of this sample is uncertain.

This clone was seen once. The chain carries TRBV13 and TRBJ1-1; 8 bases are a match to TRBD1. Per the germline V gene, CDR1 is PRHDT and CDR2 is FYEKMQ (reference sequence). Trimming at V came to 1 base and at J to 6 bases, leaving 7 bases not matched to a gene. The CDR3 spans 15 residues. CDR3 loop: CASSLVQGARAEAFF. In nucleotides, the CDR3 is TGTGCCAGCAGCTTAGTGCAGGGGGCGAGGGCTGAAGCTTTCTTT.

In DNA, the CDR3 is TGTGCCAGCAGTTACCAGAAACAGGGGGCCGGGAATGAGCAGTTCTTC. It specifies CASSYQKQGAGNEQFF. This chain connects TRBV6-6 to TRBJ2-1; 9 positions match TRBD1. The V segment lost 2 bases and the J segment 7 bases; nucleotides outside the gene matches: 9. CDR3 length: 16 amino acids. Per germline, CDR1 MNHNY and CDR2 SVGAGI (reference sequence).

The chain recombines TRBV4-1 with TRBJ2-7; a weak D match, TRBD2 (6 bases). The CDR3 is made up of 13 amino acids. Germline CDR1 reads MGHRA; CDR2 reads YSYEKL. Trimming pared 0 bases from V and 4 bases from J, leaving 7 bases between. Written as DNA, the CDR3 is TGCGCCAGCAGCCAAGAACGGGGGTACGAGCAGTACTTC. As protein: CASSQERGYEQYF.

V gene TRBV9 combines with J gene TRBJ1-2; 7 bases agree with TRBD1. This CDR3 has 16 residues. J lost 5 bases, V lost 1 base, and 11 bases had no gene match. CDR1 is SGDLS, CDR2 YYNGEE, per germline. CDR3 sequence (DNA): TGTGCCAGCAGCGTAAGGGGGGACAGTTTTGATTATGGCTACACCTTC. Amino acids: CASSVRGDSFDYGYTF.

The gene calls are TRBV30 and TRBJ2-6; 8 nucleotides agree with TRBD1. Germline V gene lookup returns CDR1 GTSNPN and CDR2 SVGIG (reference sequence). J gave up 2 bases and V 8 bases, and 5 bases lay outside the gene matches. This CDR3 is 14 amino acids long. CDR3 DNA sequence: TGTGCCCAAGAGGACAGGGCTGGGGCCAACGTCCTGACTTTC. It specifies CAQEDRAGANVLTF. The full variable domain, with the rest looked up from reference TRBV30 and TRBJ2-6, is SQTIHQWPATLVQPVGSPLSLECTVEGTSNPNLYWYRQAAGRGLQLLFYSVGIGQISSEVPQNLSASRPQDRQFILSSKKLLLSDSGFYLCAQEDRAGANVLTFGAGSRLTVL.

This chain connects TRBV5-5 to TRBJ2-1; 8 bases agree with TRBD1. This CDR3 comprises 14 residues. The germline CDR1 and CDR2 sequences are SGHKS and YYEKEE (reference sequence). The J segment lost 7 bases and the V segment lost 0 bases, leaving 3 bases of the junction unmatched. CDR3 in DNA: TGTGCCAGCAGCTTGGGGACAGGGTGGAATGAGCAGTTCTTC. It specifies CASSLGTGWNEQFF.